The following is a T cell receptor beta chain sequence with its context. For the second PCR, which ran for about 7 to 12 cycles, a sample-barcoded 5' primer and a J-beta primer mix were used. TCRdb itself ran the 5' RACE reads through MiXCR, one entry per CDR3 protein. The sample contains more than 900,000 distinct CDR3 sequences, about 23% of which appear only once. This sample stems from a study of blood T cells in healthy people across ages. CDR3 length equals 14 residues. From germline, CDR1 is MGHRA and CDR2 YSYEKL. These same data were also listed under a study on T cells of mothers and their children. That source adds: The study sampled three healthy Caucasian mothers and their six children.

The source of this sequence is a girl aged 2 to 9 in good health. Sequencing was carried out using blood. V gene TRBV4-1 combines with J gene TRBJ2-5, with D tentatively TRBD2 (5 bases). The J call may be wrong; the DNA end is better matched by TRBJ2-1. The DNA of the CDR3 is TGCGCCAGCAGCCAACCATTTGAGGGAAATGAGCAGTTCTTC. Translation: CASSQPFEGNEQFF.